These 27 T cell receptor beta chains originate from one sample sequenced in a study of beta chain features in type 1 diabetes. Reverse transcribing all isolated RNA meant expressed TCRB transcripts were sequenced. Assay: immunoSEQ multiplex PCR; the TCRdb copy retains only in-frame clones and omits some. Counted here are 130,000 to 150,000 clones, 6.9% occurring once; the ten biggest clones make up more than 1.1%. What was sequenced was central memory CD4+ T cells from blood. Receptors originate from a woman aged 25 to 45 in good health.

The chain links TRBV4-2 to TRBJ2-1, with 9 bases that match TRBD2. The germline V gene has CDR1 LGHNA and CDR2 YNFKEQ. This CDR3 region has 16 residues. With V trimmed by 1 base and J by 2 bases, 3 bases remained unmatched. The chain's CDR3 is CASSQGAGGTYNEQFF. For the CDR3, the DNA is TGTGCCAGCAGCCAAGGTGCGGGGGGGACCTACAATGAGCAGTTCTTC.

This clone occurred many times. The rearrangement joins TRBV5-6 to TRBJ2-7, with 8 bases aligning to TRBD2. Germline V CDR1 and CDR2: SGHDT, YYEEEE. J gave up 0 bases and V 6 bases, and 8 bases lay outside the gene matches. The CDR3 runs 15 residues. CDR3 in amino acids: CASTTLAGTSYEQYF. The CDR3 DNA is TGTGCCAGCACGACCTTAGCGGGAACCTCCTACGAGCAGTACTTC.

This clone was detected a few times. The J gene is TRBJ2-7, the V gene TRBV7-8; the D gene is possibly TRBD1 (6 bases). The CDR3 is made up of 15 amino acids. Germline CDR1 is SGHVS and CDR2 is FQNEAQ. V lost 0 bases and J lost 3, with 12 bases in between. CDR3 loop: CASSLAGQPHYEQYF. Here the CDR3 DNA reads TGTGCCAGCAGCTTAGCTGGACAGCCACACTACGAGCAGTACTTC.

The table lists this clone with a few counts. The chain employs TRBV19 and TRBJ2-2; 10 bases are shared with TRBD1. Unmatched junction bases numbered 25, after V lost 7 bases and J lost 5 bases. The CDR3 has 21 amino acids. Germline V gene data show CDR1 as LNHDA and CDR2 as SQIVND (reference sequence). CDR3 sequence reads: CASTILVPGQGPTRKTGELFF. CDR3 in DNA: TGTGCCAGTACCATCCTCGTCCCGGGACAGGGGCCAACTCGTAAGACCGGGGAGCTGTTTTTT. The entire variable domain, with the rest obtained from reference TRBV19 and TRBJ2-2, is as follows: DGGITQSPKYLFRKEGQNVTLSCEQNLNHDAMYWYRQDPGQGLRLIYYSQIVNDFQKGDIAEGYSVSREKKESFPLTVTSAQKNPTAFYLCASTILVPGQGPTRKTGELFFGEGSRLTVL.

V gene TRBV9 combines with J gene TRBJ2-2; 9 bases fit TRBD1. This CDR3 has 15 amino acids. V lost 8 bases to trimming and J lost 6 bases; unmatched junction nucleotides: 11. The germline CDR1 and CDR2 sequences are SGDLS and YYNGEE. CDR3 nucleotide sequence: TGTGCCAGGAAGACAGGGGGACTCTGGGCCGGGGAGCTGTTTTTT. Protein: CARKTGGLWAGELFF.

The sample holds a few counts of this clone. V gene TRBV11-2 combines with J gene TRBJ2-3; 11 bases fit TRBD2. This CDR3 is 20 amino acids long. V gave up 0 bases and J gave up 5 bases; unmatched junction bases: 16. Germline V lookup: CDR1 SGHAT, CDR2 FQNNGV. CDR3: CASSLDLPSLAGAGGDTQYF. The CDR3 DNA reads TGTGCCAGCAGCTTAGATCTGCCCTCACTAGCGGGAGCTGGGGGAGATACGCAGTATTTT.

The genes are TRBV6-1 and TRBJ2-3, with 7 bases identical to TRBD2. V was clipped by 8 bases and J by 5 bases; unmatched bases: 4. This CDR3 region has 12 residues. The V gene's germline CDR1 is MNHNS and CDR2 SASEGT. In DNA, the CDR3 is TGTGCCAGCGGGAGGGATGGAGATACGCAGTATTTT. It translates to CASGRDGDTQYF.

The chain employs TRBV19 and TRBJ2-2; 11 nucleotides line up with TRBD2. There are 17 residues in the CDR3. Germline loops: CDR1 LNHDA, CDR2 SQIVND (reference sequence). Trimming cost V 5 bases and J 5 bases; bases outside gene matches: 10. This CDR3 is CASSATSGSARTGELFF. As DNA, the CDR3 is TGTGCCAGTAGTGCCACTAGCGGGAGTGCGAGGACCGGGGAGCTGTTTTTT.

The chain joins TRBV5-1 to TRBJ2-1; no firm D call. The length of the CDR3 is 15 residues. Germline V lookup: CDR1 SGHRS, CDR2 YFSETQ. Deletions cut 2 bases from V and 4 bases from J, with 13 bases between. CDR3 loop: CASSFSGGEYNEQFF. Here the CDR3 DNA reads TGCGCCAGCAGCTTTTCCGGTGGTGAGTACAATGAGCAGTTCTTC.

This clone has a count of ten or more. The chain links TRBV29-1 to TRBJ1-2; possible D gene TRBD1, 5 bases. The CDR3 runs to 10 residues. Germline V gene sequence: CDR1 SQVTM, CDR2 ANQGSEA. This CDR3 reads CGAATHGYTF. The CDR3 DNA reads as TGCGGGGCAGCCACCCATGGCTACACCTTC. Full variable domain (missing parts from reference TRBV29-1 and TRBJ1-2): SAVISQKPSRDICQRGTSLTIQCQVDSQVTMMFWYRQQPGQSLTLIATANQGSEATYESGFVIDKFPISRPNLTFSTLTVSNMSPEDSSIYLCGAATHGYTFGSGTRLTVV.

The CDR3 DNA sequence: TGTGCCAGTAGGACAGAAAACACCGGGGAGCTGTTTTTT. Amino acid sequence: CASRTENTGELFF. This chain uses TRBV19 with TRBJ2-2, with D tentatively TRBD1 (5 bases). Germline-derived CDR1 and CDR2 are LNHDA and SQIVND (reference sequence). The CDR3 is 13 residues long. Trimming removed 6 bases from V and 2 bases from J, with 7 bases in between.

This sequence joins TRBV28 and TRBJ1-2; D unresolved. The CDR3 is made up of 11 amino acids. Germline V gene lookup returns CDR1 MDHEN and CDR2 SYDVKM. Trimming took 5 bases from V and 3 from J, leaving 4 bases between them. The CDR3 region is CASSPHYGYTF. The CDR3, as DNA: TGTGCCAGCAGTCCTCACTATGGCTACACCTTC.

This clone has just a few counts. The gene calls are TRBV25-1 and TRBJ2-3, with D tentatively TRBD2 (5 bases). There are 12 residues in the CDR3. Trimming removed 2 bases from V and 11 bases from J, with 11 bases in between. Germline CDR1 is MGHDK and CDR2 is SYGVNS. As DNA, the CDR3 is TGTGCCAGCAGTGAAGGGGAGTGGATGCAGTATTTT. Translation gives CASSEGEWMQYF. Supplemented by reference TRBV25-1 and TRBJ2-3, the full variable domain reads EADIYQTPRYLVIGTGKKITLECSQTMGHDKMYWYQQDPGMELHLIHYSYGVNSTEKGDLSSESTVSRIRTEHFPLTLESARPSHTSQYLCASSEGEWMQYFGPGTRLTVL.

This clone has ten or more counts. This chain uses TRBV30 with TRBJ1-1, with D possibly TRBD1 on 5 matching bases. V was pared by 3 bases and J by 3 bases, with 14 bases between. The germline V gene has CDR1 GTSNPN and CDR2 SVGIG (reference sequence). The CDR3 is made up of 14 amino acids. In DNA form, the CDR3 reads TGTGCCTGGAGCAATCCCCAGGGATACACTGAAGCTTTCTTT. This encodes CAWSNPQGYTEAFF. The whole variable domain, filled in from reference TRBV30 and TRBJ1-1, reads SQTIHQWPATLVQPVGSPLSLECTVEGTSNPNLYWYRQAAGRGLQLLFYSVGIGQISSEVPQNLSASRPQDRQFILSSKKLLLSDSGFYLCAWSNPQGYTEAFFGQGTRLTVV.

The V and J genes are TRBV7-2 and TRBJ2-3; TRBD2 matches 14 bases. V dropped 6 bases and J dropped 6; count of bases not matched to a gene: 8. This CDR3 has 16 amino acids. Germline V gives CDR1 SGHTA, CDR2 FQGNSA. CDR3 nucleotide sequence: TGTGCCAGCAGTTCCAGACTAGCGGGAGGGCCCGATACGCAGTATTTT. Its protein is CASSSRLAGGPDTQYF.

The rearrangement joins TRBV18 to TRBJ1-5; the match to TRBD1 covers 8 bases. This CDR3 has 16 residues. From germline, CDR1 is KGHSH and CDR2 LQKENI. The V and J ends lost 4 bases and 2 bases, in that order; junction bases with no gene match: 7. The CDR3 region is CASSREQGGGNQPQHF. The CDR3 DNA follows: TGTGCCAGCTCACGTGAACAGGGGGGCGGCAATCAGCCCCAGCATTTT.

As concerns this clone: The same CDR3 is also encoded by other DNA sequences in this sample. This sequence joins TRBV19 and TRBJ2-5; D may be TRBD2 (6 bases). This CDR3 is built from 14 residues. Germline V lookup: CDR1 LNHDA, CDR2 SQIVND (reference sequence). V was trimmed by 3 bases and J by 2 bases, leaving 10 bases between them. The chain's CDR3 is CASSMSSAQETQYF. The CDR3 DNA follows: TGTGCCAGTAGTATGTCTAGCGCGCAAGAGACCCAGTACTTC.

This clone turned up a few times. The V call is TRBV5-1, the J call TRBJ2-7; D might be TRBD2 (6 bases). CDR3 length: 15 residues. The germline V and J ends were trimmed by 4 bases and 0 bases, with 14 bases remaining between them. Germline-derived CDR1 and CDR2 are SGHRS and YFSETQ. The CDR3 reads CASSPGTQNSYEQYF. The DNA of the CDR3 is TGCGCCAGCAGCCCCGGGACTCAAAACTCCTACGAGCAGTACTTC.

This clone was observed a few times. V gene TRBV7-2 combines with J gene TRBJ1-2; TRBD1 might be the D (5 bases). The CDR3 spans 14 residues. Trimming removed 1 base at V and 4 bases at J, with 10 bases between. The V gene's germline CDR1 is SGHTA and CDR2 FQGNSA. CDR3 in amino acids: CASSLGGVGYGYTF. The CDR3, as DNA: TGTGCCAGCAGCTTAGGGGGGGTTGGCTATGGCTACACCTTC.

This clone appeared a few times. The V and J genes are TRBV7-3 and TRBJ2-7; D may be TRBD2 (5 bases). The V end lost 3 bases, the J end lost 3 bases, and 9 bases lay between the germline ends. Germline CDR1 SGHTA, CDR2 FQGTGA. The CDR3 is 13 amino acids. CDR3 amino acids: CASSFGVNYEQYF. The CDR3 DNA is TGTGCCAGCAGCTTCGGGGTAAACTACGAGCAGTACTTC.

This clone occurred a few times. V gene TRBV7-8 combines with J gene TRBJ2-3, with D perhaps matching TRBD2 (6 bases). CDR1 and CDR2 from the germline V gene are SGHVS and FQNEAQ. Trimming cost V 0 bases and J 1 base, with 11 bases left between them. The CDR3 extends over 16 amino acids. The CDR3 DNA sequence: TGTGCCAGCAGCTTAGCGAGAGTAGCGGGCACAGATACGCAGTATTTT. Protein sequence: CASSLARVAGTDTQYF.

This chain links TRBV28 with TRBJ2-7, with 9 bases matching TRBD1. J was trimmed by 5 bases and V by 8 bases; bases with no gene match: 16. The CDR3 totals 16 residues. From germline, CDR1 is MDHEN and CDR2 SYDVKM. The CDR3 loop is CASRLITAGTGNEQYF. CDR3 in DNA: TGTGCCAGCCGACTTATTACAGCCGGGACAGGGAACGAGCAGTACTTC.

This clone was counted a few times. J is TRBJ1-4 and V is TRBV5-1; 8 nucleotides line up with TRBD1. J gave up 5 bases and V 4 bases, and 4 bases lay outside the gene matches. Per germline, CDR1 SGHRS and CDR2 YFSETQ. The CDR3 is 14 residues long. The CDR3 loop reads CASSKGQENEKLFF. As DNA, the CDR3 is TGCGCCAGCAGCAAGGGACAGGAGAATGAAAAACTGTTTTTT. Together with reference TRBV5-1 and TRBJ1-4, the CDR3 gives the full variable domain: KAGVTQTPRYLIKTRGQQVTLSCSPISGHRSVSWYQQTPGQGLQFLFEYFSETQRNKGNFPGRFSGRQFSNSRSEMNVSTLELGDSALYLCASSKGQENEKLFFGSGTQLSVL.

This clone appeared a few times. The chain joins TRBV14 to TRBJ2-7; 7 bases fit TRBD2. Germline CDR1 SGHDN, CDR2 FVKESK. V lost 3 bases to trimming and J lost 3 bases; unmatched junction nucleotides: 2. This CDR3 region has 13 residues. DNA of the CDR3: TGTGCCAGCAGCCATCGCGGGAGCTACGAGCAGTACTTC. Its protein product is CASSHRGSYEQYF.

This clone has ten or more counts. The V and J genes are TRBV5-4 and TRBJ2-7, with TRBD1 as a possible D gene (6 bases). Germline-derived CDR1 and CDR2 are SGHNT and YYREEE (reference sequence). The V and J ends lost 1 base and 6 bases respectively, with 11 bases between them. This CDR3 region has 13 residues. CDR3 in amino acids: CASSLSLGAEQYF. The CDR3, as DNA: TGTGCCAGCAGCTTGTCCCTGGGGGCCGAGCAGTACTTC.

There are many counts of this clone. This chain links TRBV19 with TRBJ2-1; 10 nucleotides align to TRBD2. V was pared by 10 bases and J by 5 bases, with 11 bases of the junction left unmatched. The CDR3 is 15 residues long. Germline values: CDR1 LNHDA, CDR2 SQIVND (reference sequence). For the CDR3, the DNA is TGTGCCACCAGCCCCCTAGCGGGAGTTGACAATGAGCAGTTCTTC. Translating it yields CATSPLAGVDNEQFF. The variable domain in full, completed from reference TRBV19 and TRBJ2-1, reads DGGITQSPKYLFRKEGQNVTLSCEQNLNHDAMYWYRQDPGQGLRLIYYSQIVNDFQKGDIAEGYSVSREKKESFPLTVTSAQKNPTAFYLCATSPLAGVDNEQFFGPGTRLTVL.

The chain combines TRBV28 with TRBJ1-2; TRBD1 matches 8 bases. J lost 4 bases, V lost 5 bases, and 9 bases had no gene match. The length of the CDR3 is 15 residues. Germline V gene sequence: CDR1 MDHEN, CDR2 SYDVKM. CDR3 amino acids: CASSTGQGGGYGYTF. CDR3 sequence (DNA): TGTGCCAGCAGTACAGGACAGGGAGGAGGCTATGGCTACACCTTC.